The table lists the clone carrying this T cell receptor beta chain with a few counts. The antigen is not known. The data are from a study of response to subunit inactivated influenza vaccine. Study results and limitations: Researchers suggested that each seasonal influenza vaccination recruits few new T cells.

Using its own MiXCR run on the RT-PCR reads, TCRdb lists one record per CDR3 protein. The sample comprises about 700,000 distinct CDR3 sequences, roughly 15% of which are singletons, and approximately 7.6% rests with the top ten. The CDR3 has 15 residues. V was clipped by 0 bases and J by 4 bases, with 9 bases between them. Per the germline V gene, CDR1 is MGHDK and CDR2 is SYGVNS. The chain employs TRBV25-1 and TRBJ1-4; tentatively, D is TRBD1 (6 bases). Sample: PBMCs from blood, taken 14 to 15 days before vaccination. The sequence derives from a middle-aged man who received an inactivated influenza vaccine. The CDR3 region is CASSEYLQGNEKLFF. CDR3 DNA sequence: TGTGCCAGCAGTGAATATCTACAGGGTAATGAAAAACTGTTTTTT.